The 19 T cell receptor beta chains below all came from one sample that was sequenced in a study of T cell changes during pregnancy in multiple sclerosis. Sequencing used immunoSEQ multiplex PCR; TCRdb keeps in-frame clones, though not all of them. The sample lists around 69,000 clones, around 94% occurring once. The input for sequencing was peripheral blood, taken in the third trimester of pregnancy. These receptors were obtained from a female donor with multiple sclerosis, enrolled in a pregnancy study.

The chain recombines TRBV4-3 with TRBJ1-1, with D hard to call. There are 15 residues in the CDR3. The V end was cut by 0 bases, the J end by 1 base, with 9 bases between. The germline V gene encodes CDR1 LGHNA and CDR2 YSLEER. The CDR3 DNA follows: TGCGCCAGCAGCCAAGAGTTAACGGGGAACACTGAAGCTTTCTTT. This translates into CASSQELTGNTEAFF.

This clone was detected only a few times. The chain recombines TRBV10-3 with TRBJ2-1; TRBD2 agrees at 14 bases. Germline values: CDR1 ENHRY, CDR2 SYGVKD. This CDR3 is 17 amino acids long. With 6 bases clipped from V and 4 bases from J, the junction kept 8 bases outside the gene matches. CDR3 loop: CAISSGLAGGGYNEQFF. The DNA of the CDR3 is TGTGCCATCAGCTCCGGACTAGCGGGAGGTGGATACAATGAGCAGTTCTTC.

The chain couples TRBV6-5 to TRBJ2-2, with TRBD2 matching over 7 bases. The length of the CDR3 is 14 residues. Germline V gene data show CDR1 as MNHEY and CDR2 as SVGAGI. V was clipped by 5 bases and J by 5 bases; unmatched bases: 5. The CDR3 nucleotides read TGTGCCAGCAGTAACCAGGGAGGGACCGGGGAGCTGTTTTTT. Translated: CASSNQGGTGELFF.

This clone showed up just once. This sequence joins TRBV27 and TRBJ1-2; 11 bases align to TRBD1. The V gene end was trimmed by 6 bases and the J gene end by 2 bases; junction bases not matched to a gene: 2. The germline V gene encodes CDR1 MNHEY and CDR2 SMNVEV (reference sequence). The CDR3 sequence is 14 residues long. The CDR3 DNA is TGTGCCAGCAGGAGGACAGGGGGCAACTATGGCTACACCTTC. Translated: CASRRTGGNYGYTF.

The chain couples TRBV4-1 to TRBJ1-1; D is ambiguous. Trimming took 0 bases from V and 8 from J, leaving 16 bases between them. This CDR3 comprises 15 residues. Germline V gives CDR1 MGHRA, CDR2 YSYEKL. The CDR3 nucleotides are TGCGCCAGCAGCCAAGACCAGGCGCCAGTTTTCGAAGCTTTCTTT. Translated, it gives CASSQDQAPVFEAFF.

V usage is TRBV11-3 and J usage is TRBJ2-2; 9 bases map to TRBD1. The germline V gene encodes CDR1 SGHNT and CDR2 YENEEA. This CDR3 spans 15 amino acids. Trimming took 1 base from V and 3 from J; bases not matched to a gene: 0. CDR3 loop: CASSLGTGDTGELFF. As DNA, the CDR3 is TGTGCCAGCAGCTTAGGGACAGGGGACACCGGGGAGCTGTTTTTT.

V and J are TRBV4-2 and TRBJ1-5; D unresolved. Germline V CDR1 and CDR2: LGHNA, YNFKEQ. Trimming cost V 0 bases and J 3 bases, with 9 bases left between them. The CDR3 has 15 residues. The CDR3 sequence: CASSQDLTNNQPQHF. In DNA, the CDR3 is TGTGCCAGCAGCCAAGACTTGACAAACAATCAGCCCCAGCATTTT.

CDR3 coding DNA: TGCGCCAGCAGCCAAGATCTGTGGCGGGAGACTGAGCAGTTCTTC. Its translation: CASSQDLWRETEQFF. This chain uses TRBV4-3 with TRBJ2-1, with TRBD2 matching over 7 bases. Unmatched junction bases numbered 8, after V lost 0 bases and J lost 9 bases. The CDR3 is 15 amino acids. Germline V lookup: CDR1 LGHNA, CDR2 YSLEER.

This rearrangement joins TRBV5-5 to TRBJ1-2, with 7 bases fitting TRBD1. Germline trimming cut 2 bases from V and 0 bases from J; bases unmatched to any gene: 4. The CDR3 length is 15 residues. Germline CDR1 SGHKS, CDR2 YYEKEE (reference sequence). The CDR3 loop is CASSFGQASNYGYTF. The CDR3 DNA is TGTGCCAGCAGCTTCGGACAGGCCTCTAACTATGGCTACACCTTC.

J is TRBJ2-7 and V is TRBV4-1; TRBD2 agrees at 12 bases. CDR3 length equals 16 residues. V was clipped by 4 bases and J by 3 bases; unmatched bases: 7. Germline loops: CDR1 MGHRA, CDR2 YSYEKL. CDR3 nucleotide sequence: TGCGCCAGCAGCCCCCTGACTAGCGGGAGTATCTACGAGCAGTACTTC. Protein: CASSPLTSGSIYEQYF.

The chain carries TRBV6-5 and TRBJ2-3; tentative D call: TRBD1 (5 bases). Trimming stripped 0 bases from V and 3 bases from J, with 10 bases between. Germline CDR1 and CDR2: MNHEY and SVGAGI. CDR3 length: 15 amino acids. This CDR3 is CASSYSGHGTDTQYF. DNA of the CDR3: TGTGCCAGCAGTTACTCAGGACACGGAACAGATACGCAGTATTTT.

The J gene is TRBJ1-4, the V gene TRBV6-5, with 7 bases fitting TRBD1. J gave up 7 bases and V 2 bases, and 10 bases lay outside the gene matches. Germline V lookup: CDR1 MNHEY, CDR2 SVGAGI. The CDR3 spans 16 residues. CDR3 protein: CASSYRKGAEGEKLFF. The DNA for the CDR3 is TGTGCCAGCAGTTACAGAAAGGGGGCAGAGGGTGAAAAACTGTTTTTT.

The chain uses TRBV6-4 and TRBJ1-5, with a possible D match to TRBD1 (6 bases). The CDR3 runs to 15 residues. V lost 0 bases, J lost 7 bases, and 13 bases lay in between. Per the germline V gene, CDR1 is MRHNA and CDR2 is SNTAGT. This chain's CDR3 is CASSDSYRARQPQHF. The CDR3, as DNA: TGTGCCAGCAGTGACTCTTACAGGGCACGGCAGCCCCAGCATTTT.

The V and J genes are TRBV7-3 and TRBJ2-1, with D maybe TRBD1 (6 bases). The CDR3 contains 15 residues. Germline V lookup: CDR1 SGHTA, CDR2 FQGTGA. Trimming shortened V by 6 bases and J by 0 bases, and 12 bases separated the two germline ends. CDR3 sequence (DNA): TGTGCCAGCAGTTGGACAGAGAGCTCCTACAATGAGCAGTTCTTC. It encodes CASSWTESSYNEQFF.

The CDR3 loop reads CSSEGAYEQYF. CDR3 DNA sequence: TGCAGTAGCGAGGGAGCCTACGAGCAGTACTTC. This rearrangement joins TRBV20-1 to TRBJ2-7, with TRBD2 as a possible D gene (5 bases). Germline CDR1 reads DFQATT; CDR2 reads SNEGSKA (reference sequence). The CDR3 covers 11 residues. V was shortened by 8 bases and J by 2 bases, with 10 bases between the two germline ends.

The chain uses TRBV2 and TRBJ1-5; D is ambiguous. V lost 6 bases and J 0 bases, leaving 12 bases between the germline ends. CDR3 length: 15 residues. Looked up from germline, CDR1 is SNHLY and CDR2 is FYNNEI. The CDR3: CASRRDTHSNQPQHF. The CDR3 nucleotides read TGTGCCAGCAGGCGAGACACACATAGCAATCAGCCCCAGCATTTT.

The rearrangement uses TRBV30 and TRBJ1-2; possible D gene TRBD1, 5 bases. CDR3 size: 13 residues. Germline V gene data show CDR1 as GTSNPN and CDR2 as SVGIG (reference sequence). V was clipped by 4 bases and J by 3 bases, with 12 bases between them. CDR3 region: CAWKTGGDYGYTF. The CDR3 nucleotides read TGTGCCTGGAAGACGGGGGGGGACTATGGCTACACCTTC.

The CDR3: CAISGGTRGYEQYF. Here the CDR3 DNA reads TGTGCCATCAGTGGCGGGACTAGAGGCTACGAGCAGTACTTC. V gene TRBV10-3 combines with J gene TRBJ2-7, with 8 bases aligning to TRBD2. V trimming: 4 bases; J trimming: 3 bases; junction bases outside the gene matches: 5. The CDR3 consists of 14 residues. The germline V gene encodes CDR1 ENHRY and CDR2 SYGVKD.

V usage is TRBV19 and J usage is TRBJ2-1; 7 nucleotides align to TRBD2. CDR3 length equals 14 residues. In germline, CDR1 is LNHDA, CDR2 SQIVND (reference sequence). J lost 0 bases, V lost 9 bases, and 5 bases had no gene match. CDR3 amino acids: CASSRTSSYNEQFF. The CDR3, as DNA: TGTGCCAGCTCTAGGACTAGCTCCTACAATGAGCAGTTCTTC. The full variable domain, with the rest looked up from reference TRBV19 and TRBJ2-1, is DGGITQSPKYLFRKEGQNVTLSCEQNLNHDAMYWYRQDPGQGLRLIYYSQIVNDFQKGDIAEGYSVSREKKESFPLTVTSAQKNPTAFYLCASSRTSSYNEQFFGPGTRLTVL.